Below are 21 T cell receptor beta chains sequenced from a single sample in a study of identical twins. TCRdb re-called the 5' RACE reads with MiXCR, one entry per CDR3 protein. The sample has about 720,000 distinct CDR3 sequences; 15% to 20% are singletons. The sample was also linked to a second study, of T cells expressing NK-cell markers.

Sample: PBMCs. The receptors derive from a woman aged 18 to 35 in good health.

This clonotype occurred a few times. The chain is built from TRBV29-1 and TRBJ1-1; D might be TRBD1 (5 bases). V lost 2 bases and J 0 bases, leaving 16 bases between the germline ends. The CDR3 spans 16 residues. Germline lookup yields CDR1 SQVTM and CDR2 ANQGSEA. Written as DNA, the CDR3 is TGCAGCGTTGAAAAGGGACTAATGCCCATGAACACTGAAGCTTTCTTT. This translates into CSVEKGLMPMNTEAFF.

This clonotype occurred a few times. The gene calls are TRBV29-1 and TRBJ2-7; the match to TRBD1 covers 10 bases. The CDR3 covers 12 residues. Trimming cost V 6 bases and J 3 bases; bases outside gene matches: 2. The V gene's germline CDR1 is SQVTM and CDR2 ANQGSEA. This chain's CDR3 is CSVGQGGYEQYF. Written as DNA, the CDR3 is TGCAGCGTAGGACAGGGGGGCTACGAGCAGTACTTC.

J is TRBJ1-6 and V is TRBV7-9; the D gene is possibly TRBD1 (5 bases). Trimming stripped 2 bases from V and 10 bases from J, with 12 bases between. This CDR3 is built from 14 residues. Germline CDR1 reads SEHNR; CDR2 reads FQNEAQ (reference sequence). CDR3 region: CASSLSSGSSPLHF. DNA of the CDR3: TGTGCCAGCAGCTTATCGTCAGGGTCATCACCCCTCCACTTT. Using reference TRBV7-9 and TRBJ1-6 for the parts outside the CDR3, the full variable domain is DTGVSQNPRHKITKRGQNVTFRCDPISEHNRLYWYRQTLGQGPEFLTYFQNEAQLEKSRLLSDRFSAERPKGSFSTLEIQRTEQGDSAMYLCASSLSSGSSPLHFGNGTRLTVT.

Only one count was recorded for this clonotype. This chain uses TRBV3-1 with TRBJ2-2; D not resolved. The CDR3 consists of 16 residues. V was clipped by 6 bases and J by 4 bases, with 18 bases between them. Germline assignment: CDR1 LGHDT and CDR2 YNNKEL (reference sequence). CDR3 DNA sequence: TGTGCCAGCAGGAAAAAGGGCTTACTATTCACCGGGGAGCTGTTTTTT. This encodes CASRKKGLLFTGELFF.

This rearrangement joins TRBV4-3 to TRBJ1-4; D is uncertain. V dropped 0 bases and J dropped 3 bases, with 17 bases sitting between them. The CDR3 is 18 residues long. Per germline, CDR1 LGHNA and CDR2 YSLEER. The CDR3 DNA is TGCGCCAGCAGCCAAGATTTCCTGGGTGGGGAACCTAATGAAAAACTGTTTTTT. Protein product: CASSQDFLGGEPNEKLFF.

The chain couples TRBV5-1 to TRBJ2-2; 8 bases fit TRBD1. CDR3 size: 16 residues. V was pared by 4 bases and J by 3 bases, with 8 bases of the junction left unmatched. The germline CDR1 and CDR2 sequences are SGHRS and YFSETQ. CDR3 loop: CASSPKTGADTGELFF. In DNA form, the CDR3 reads TGCGCCAGCAGCCCCAAGACAGGGGCGGACACCGGGGAGCTGTTTTTT.

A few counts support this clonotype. CDR3 DNA sequence: TGTGCCAGCAGCTCCCCCCCCCAACTCTACATTCAGTACTTC. Its translation: CASSSPPQLYIQYF. This chain uses TRBV7-2 with TRBJ2-4; D remains ambiguous. V dropped 4 bases and J dropped 8 bases, with 15 bases sitting between them. The CDR3 runs to 14 residues. The germline V gene encodes CDR1 SGHTA and CDR2 FQGNSA.

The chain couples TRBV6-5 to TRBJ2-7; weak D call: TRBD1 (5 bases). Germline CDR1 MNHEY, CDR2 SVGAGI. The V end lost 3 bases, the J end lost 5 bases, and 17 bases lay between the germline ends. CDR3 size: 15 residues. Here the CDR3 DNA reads TGTGCCAGCAGTTATTCGCCTCACCTGGGGCACGAGCAGTACTTC. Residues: CASSYSPHLGHEQYF.

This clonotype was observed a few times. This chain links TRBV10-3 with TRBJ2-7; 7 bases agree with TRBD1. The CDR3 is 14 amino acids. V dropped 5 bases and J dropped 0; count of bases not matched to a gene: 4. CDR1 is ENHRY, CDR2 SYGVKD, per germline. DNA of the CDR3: TGTGCCATCAGTAACCGGGACAGCTCCTACGAGCAGTACTTC. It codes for CAISNRDSSYEQYF.

The CDR3 spells CASTQGPGHYTF. In nucleotides, the CDR3 is TGTGCCAGCACCCAAGGGCCAGGGCACTACACCTTC. The chain is built from TRBV25-1 and TRBJ1-2; possibly TRBD1 for D (5 bases). Trimming removed 7 bases at V and 10 bases at J, with 16 bases between. Germline-derived CDR1 and CDR2 are MGHDK and SYGVNS. The CDR3 covers 12 residues.

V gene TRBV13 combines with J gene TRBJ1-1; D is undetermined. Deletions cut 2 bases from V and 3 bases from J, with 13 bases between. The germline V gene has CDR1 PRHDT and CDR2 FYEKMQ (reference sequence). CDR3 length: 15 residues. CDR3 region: CASSLTSSVYTEAFF. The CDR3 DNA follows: TGTGCCAGCAGCTTAACCTCTAGCGTGTACACTGAAGCTTTCTTT.

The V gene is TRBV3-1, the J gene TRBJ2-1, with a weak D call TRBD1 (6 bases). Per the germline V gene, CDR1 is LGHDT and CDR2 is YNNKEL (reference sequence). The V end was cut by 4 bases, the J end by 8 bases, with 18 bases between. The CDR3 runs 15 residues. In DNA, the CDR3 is TGTGCCAGCAGCCTGATAGGCCTGGGGGCGGATGAGCAGTTCTTC. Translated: CASSLIGLGADEQFF.

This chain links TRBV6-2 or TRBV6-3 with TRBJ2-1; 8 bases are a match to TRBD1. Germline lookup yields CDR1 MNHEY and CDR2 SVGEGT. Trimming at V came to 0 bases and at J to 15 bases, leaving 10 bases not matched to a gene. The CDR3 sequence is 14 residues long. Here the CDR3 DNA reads TGTGCCAGCAGTTACTCGAGTTGGGTAACAGGGGGGTTCTTC. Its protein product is CASSYSSWVTGGFF.

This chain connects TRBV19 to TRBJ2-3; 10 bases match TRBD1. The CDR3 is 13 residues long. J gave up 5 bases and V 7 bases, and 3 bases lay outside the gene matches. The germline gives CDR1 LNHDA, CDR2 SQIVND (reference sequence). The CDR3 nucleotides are TGTGCCAGTACCGGACAGGGGGGAGATACGCAGTATTTT. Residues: CASTGQGGDTQYF.

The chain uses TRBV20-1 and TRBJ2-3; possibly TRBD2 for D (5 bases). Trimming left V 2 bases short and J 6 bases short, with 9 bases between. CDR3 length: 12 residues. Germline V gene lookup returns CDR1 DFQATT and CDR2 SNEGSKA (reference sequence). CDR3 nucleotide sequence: TGCAGTGCTAGAACTAGGGCCGATACGCAGTATTTT. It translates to CSARTRADTQYF.

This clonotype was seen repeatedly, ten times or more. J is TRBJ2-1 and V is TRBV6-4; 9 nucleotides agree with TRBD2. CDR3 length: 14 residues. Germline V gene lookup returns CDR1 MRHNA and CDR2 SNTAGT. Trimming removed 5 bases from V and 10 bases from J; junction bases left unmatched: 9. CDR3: CASSRGLASQEQFF. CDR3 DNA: TGTGCCAGCAGTAGGGGACTAGCATCACAGGAGCAGTTCTTC.

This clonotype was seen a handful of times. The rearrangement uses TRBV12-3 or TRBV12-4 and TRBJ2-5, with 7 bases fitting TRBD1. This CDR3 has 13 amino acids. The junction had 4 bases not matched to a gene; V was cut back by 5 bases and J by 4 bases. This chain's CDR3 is CASSPRGPETQYF. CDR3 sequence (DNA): TGTGCCAGCAGTCCTAGGGGGCCAGAGACCCAGTACTTC.

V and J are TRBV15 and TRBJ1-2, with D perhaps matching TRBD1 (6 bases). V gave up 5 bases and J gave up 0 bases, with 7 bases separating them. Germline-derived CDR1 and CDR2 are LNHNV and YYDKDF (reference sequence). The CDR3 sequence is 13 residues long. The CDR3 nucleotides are TGTGCCACCAGCGCAGGGGCTAACTATGGCTACACCTTC. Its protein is CATSAGANYGYTF.

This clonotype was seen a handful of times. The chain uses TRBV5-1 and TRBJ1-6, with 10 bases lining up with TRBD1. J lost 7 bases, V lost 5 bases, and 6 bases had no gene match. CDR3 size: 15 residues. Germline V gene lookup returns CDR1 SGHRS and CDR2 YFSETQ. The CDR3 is CASRTGTGENSPLHF. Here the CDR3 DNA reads TGCGCCAGCAGGACCGGGACAGGGGAGAATTCACCCCTCCACTTT.

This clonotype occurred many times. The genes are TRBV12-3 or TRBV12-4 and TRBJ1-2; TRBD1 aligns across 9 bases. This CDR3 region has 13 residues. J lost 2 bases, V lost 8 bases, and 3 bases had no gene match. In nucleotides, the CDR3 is TGTGCCAGCTGGGGACAGGGCAACTATGGCTACACCTTC. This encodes CASWGQGNYGYTF.

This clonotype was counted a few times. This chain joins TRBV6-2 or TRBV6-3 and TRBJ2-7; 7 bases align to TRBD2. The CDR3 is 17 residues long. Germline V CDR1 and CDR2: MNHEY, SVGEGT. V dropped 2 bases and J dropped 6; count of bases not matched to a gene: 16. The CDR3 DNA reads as TGTGCCAGCAGTTACCGGTTGGAAGGGAGGGCCTCGGGCGAGCAGTACTTC. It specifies CASSYRLEGRASGEQYF.